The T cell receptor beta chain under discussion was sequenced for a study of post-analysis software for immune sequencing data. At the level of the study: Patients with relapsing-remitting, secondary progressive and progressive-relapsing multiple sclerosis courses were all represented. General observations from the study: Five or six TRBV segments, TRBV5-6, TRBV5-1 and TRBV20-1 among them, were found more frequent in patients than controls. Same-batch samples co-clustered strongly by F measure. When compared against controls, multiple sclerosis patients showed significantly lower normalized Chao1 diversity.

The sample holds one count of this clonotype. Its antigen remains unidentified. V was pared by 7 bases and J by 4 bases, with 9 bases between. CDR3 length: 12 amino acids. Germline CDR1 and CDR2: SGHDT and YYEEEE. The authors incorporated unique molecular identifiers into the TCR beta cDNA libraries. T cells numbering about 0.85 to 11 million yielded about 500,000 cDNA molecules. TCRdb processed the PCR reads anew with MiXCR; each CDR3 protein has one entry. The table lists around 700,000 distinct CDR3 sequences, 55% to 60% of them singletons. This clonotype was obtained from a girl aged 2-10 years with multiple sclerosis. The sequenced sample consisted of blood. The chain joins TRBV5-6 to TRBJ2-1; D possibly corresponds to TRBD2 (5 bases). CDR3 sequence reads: CASLSGYNEQFF. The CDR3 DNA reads TGTGCCAGCCTTTCGGGGTACAATGAGCAGTTCTTC.